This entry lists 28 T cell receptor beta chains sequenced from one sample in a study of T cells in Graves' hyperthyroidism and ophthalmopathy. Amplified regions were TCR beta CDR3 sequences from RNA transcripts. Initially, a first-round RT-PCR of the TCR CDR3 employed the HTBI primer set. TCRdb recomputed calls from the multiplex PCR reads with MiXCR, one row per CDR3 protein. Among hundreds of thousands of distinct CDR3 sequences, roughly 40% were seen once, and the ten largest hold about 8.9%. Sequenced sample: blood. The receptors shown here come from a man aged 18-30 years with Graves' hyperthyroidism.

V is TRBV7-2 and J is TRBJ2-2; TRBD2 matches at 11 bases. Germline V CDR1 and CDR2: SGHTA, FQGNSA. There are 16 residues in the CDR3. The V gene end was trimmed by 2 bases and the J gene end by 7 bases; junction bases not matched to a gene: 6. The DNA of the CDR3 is TGTGCCAGCAGCTTAACTAGCGGGAGAATAAGCGGGGAGCTGTTTTTT. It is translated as CASSLTSGRISGELFF.

CDR3 loop: CASSPPYYEQYF. The CDR3 DNA is TGTGCCAGCAGCCCACCTTACTACGAGCAGTACTTC. The chain uses TRBV6-2 or TRBV6-3 and TRBJ2-7, with D unclear. The CDR3 runs to 12 residues. Germline V lookup: CDR1 MNHEY, CDR2 SVGEGT. Trimming shortened V by 6 bases and J by 3 bases, and 9 bases separated the two germline ends.

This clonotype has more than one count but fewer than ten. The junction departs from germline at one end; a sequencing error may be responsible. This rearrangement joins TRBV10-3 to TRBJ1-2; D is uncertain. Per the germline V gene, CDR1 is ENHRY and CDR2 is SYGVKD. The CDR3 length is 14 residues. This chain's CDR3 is CASSYRVRYYGYTF. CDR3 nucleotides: TGTGCCAGCAGTTACCGGGTCAGATACTATGGCTACACCTTC.

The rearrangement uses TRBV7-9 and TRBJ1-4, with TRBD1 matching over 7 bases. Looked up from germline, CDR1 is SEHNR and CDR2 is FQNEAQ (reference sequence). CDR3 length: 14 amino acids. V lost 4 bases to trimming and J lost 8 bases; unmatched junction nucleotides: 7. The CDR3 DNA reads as TGTGCCAGCAGCTCAGGACAGGTCCTCGAAAAACTGTTTTTT. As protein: CASSSGQVLEKLFF.

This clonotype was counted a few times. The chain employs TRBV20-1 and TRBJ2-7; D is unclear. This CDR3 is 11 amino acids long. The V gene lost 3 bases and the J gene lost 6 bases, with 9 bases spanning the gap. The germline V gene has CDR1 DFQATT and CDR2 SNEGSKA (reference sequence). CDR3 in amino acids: CSASTVTEQYF. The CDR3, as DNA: TGCAGTGCTAGCACGGTAACCGAGCAGTACTTC.

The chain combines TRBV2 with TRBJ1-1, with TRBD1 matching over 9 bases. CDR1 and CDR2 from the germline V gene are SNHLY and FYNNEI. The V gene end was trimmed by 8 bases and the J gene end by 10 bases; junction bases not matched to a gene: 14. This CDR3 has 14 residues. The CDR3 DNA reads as TGTGCCAGCGGCCCAAGGACAGGGGAAGTTGTAGCTTTCTTT. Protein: CASGPRTGEVVAFF. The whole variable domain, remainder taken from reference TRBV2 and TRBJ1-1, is EPEVTQTPSHQVTQMGQEVILRCVPISNHLYFYWYRQILGQKVEFLVSFYNNEISEKSEIFDDQFSVERPDGSNFTLKIRSTKLEDSAMYFCASGPRTGEVVAFFGQGTRLTVV.

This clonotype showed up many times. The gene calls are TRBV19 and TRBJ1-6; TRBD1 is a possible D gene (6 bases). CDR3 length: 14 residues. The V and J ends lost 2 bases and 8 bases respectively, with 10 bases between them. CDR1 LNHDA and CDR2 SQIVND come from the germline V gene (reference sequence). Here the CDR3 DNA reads TGTGCCAGTAGTATATGGGCAGGGGATTCACCCCTCCACTTT. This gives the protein CASSIWAGDSPLHF.

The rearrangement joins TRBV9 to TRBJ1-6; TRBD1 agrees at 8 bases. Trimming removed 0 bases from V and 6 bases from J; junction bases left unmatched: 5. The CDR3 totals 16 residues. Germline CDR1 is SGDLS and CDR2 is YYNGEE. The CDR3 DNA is TGTGCCAGCAGCGTAGAGGACAGGGCCCCTAATTCACCCCTCCACTTT. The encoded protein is CASSVEDRAPNSPLHF.

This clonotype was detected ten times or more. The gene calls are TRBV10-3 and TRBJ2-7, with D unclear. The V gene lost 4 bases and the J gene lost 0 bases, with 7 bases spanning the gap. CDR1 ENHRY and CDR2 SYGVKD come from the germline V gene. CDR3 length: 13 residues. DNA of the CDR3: TGTGCCATCAGTGTCGACACCTCCTACGAGCAGTACTTC. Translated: CAISVDTSYEQYF.

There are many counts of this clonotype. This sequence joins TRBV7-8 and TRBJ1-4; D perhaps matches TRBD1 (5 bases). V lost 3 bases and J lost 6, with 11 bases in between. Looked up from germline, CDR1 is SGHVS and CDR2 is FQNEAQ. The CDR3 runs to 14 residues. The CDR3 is CASSFGGVDEKLFF. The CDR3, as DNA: TGTGCCAGCAGCTTCGGAGGGGTTGATGAAAAACTGTTTTTT.

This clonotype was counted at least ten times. CDR3 sequence reads: CSARTGSAYEQYF. The CDR3 bases are TGCAGTGCTCGGACAGGGTCGGCCTACGAGCAGTACTTC. This sequence joins TRBV20-1 and TRBJ2-7, with 8 bases aligning to TRBD1. CDR1 DFQATT and CDR2 SNEGSKA come from the germline V gene (reference sequence). After removal of 5 bases from V and 2 bases from J, the junction contained 5 bases not matched to a gene. The CDR3 loop spans 13 amino acids.

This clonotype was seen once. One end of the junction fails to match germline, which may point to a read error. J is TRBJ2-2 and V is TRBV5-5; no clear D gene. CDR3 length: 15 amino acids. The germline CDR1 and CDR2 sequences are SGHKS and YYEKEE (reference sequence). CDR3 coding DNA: TGTGCCGGCAGCTTGTGGGTGCGAAACACCGGGGAGCTGTTTTTT. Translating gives CAGSLWVRNTGELFF.

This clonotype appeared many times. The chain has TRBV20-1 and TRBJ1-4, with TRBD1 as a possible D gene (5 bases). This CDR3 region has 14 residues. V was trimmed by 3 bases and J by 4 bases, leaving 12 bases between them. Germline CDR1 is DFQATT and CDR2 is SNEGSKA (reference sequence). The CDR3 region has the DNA TGCAGTGCTAGTCAGGGTAGTAGTAATGAAAAACTGTTTTTT. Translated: CSASQGSSNEKLFF.

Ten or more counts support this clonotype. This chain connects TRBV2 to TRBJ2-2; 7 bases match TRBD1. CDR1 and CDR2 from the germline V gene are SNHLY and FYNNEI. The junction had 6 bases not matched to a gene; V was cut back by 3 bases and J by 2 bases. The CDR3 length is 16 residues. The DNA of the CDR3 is TGTGCCAGCAGTGATCGACAGGGTGGTAACACCGGGGAGCTGTTTTTT. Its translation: CASSDRQGGNTGELFF.

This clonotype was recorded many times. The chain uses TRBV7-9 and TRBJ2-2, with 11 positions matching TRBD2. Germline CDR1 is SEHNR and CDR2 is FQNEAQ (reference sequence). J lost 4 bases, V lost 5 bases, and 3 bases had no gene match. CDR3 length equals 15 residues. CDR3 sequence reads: CASSRSGRGTGELFF. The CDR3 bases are TGTGCCAGCAGCCGTAGCGGGAGGGGCACCGGGGAGCTGTTTTTT.

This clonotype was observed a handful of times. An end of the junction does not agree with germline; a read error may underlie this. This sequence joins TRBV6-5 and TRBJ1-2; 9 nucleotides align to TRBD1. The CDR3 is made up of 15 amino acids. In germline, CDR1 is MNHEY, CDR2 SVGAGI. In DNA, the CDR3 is TGTGCCAACAGTTTATACAGGGGGCAAGTCTATGGCTACACCTTC. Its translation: CANSLYRGQVYGYTF.

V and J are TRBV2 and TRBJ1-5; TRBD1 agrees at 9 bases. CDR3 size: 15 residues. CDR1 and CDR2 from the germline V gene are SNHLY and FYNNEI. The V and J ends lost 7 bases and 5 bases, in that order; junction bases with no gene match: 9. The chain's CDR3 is CASNSGTGPYQPQHF. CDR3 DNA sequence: TGTGCCAGCAATTCCGGGACAGGGCCGTATCAGCCCCAGCATTTT.

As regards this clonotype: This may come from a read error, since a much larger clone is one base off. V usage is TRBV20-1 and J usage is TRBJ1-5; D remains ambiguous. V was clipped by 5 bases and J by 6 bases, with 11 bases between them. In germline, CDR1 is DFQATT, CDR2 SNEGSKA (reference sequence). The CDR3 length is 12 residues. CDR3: CSAGSQSQPQHF. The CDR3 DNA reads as TGCAGTGCTGGATCTCAGAGTCAGCCCCAGCATTTT.

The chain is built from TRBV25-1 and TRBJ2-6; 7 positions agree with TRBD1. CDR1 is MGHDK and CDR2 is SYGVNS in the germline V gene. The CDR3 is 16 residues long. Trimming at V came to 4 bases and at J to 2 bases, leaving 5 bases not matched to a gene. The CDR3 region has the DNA TGTGCCAGCAGTGCTGCCACAGGGGCTGGGGCCAACGTCCTGACTTTC. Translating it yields CASSAATGAGANVLTF. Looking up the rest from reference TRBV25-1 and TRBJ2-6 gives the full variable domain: EADIYQTPRYLVIGTGKKITLECSQTMGHDKMYWYQQDPGMELHLIHYSYGVNSTEKGDLSSESTVSRIRTEHFPLTLESARPSHTSQYLCASSAATGAGANVLTFGAGSRLTVL.

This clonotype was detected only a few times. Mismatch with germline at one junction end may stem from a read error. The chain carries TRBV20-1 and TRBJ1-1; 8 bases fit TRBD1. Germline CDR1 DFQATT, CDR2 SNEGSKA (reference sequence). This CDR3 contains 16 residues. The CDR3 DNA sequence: TGCAGTGCAGAGGACAGGGAGACGGGGGTGAACGCTGAAGCTTTCTTT. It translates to CSAEDRETGVNAEAFF.

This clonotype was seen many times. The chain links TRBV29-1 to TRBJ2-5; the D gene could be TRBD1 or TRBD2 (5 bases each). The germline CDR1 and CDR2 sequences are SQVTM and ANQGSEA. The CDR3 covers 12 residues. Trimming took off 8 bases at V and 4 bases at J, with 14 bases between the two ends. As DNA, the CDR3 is TGCAGCCCATTGGACGGGACAGAGACCCAGTACTTC. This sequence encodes CSPLDGTETQYF.

DNA for the CDR3: TGTGCCAGCAGTTACTGGGACAGTCTATCGTATGGCTACACCTTC. It yields the protein CASSYWDSLSYGYTF. The chain combines TRBV6-5 with TRBJ1-2; 7 bases match TRBD1. CDR1 is MNHEY, CDR2 SVGAGI, per germline. Trimming removed 1 base from V and 5 bases from J; junction bases left unmatched: 7. The CDR3 consists of 15 residues.

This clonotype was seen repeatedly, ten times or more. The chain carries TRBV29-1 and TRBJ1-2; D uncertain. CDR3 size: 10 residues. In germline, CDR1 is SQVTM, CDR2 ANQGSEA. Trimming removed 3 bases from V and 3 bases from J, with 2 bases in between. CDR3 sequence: CSVEYYGYTF. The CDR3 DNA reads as TGCAGCGTTGAGTACTATGGCTACACCTTC.

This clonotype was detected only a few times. The CDR3 is CASILPGPHNQPPLHF. In DNA, the CDR3 is TGCGCCAGCATCCTGCCGGGACCCCACAATCAGCCACCCCTCCACTTT. This chain uses TRBV5-1 with TRBJ1-6, with D possibly being TRBD1 (5 bases). The length of the CDR3 is 16 residues. Germline V CDR1 and CDR2: SGHRS, YFSETQ. The V end lost 6 bases, the J end lost 11 bases, and 24 bases lay between the germline ends. Looking up the rest from reference TRBV5-1 and TRBJ1-6 gives the full variable domain: KAGVTQTPRYLIKTRGQQVTLSCSPISGHRSVSWYQQTPGQGLQFLFEYFSETQRNKGNFPGRFSGRQFSNSRSEMNVSTLELGDSALYLCASILPGPHNQPPLHFGNGTRLTVT.

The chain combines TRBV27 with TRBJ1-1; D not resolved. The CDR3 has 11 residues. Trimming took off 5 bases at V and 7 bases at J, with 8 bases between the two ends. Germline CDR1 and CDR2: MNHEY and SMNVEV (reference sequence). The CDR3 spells CASSPGFEAFF. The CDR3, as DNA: TGTGCCAGCAGTCCGGGGTTTGAAGCTTTCTTT.

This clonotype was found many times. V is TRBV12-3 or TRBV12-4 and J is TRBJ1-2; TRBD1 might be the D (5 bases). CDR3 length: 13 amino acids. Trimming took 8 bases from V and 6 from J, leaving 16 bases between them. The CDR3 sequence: CASAVGEEDGYTF. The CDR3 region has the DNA TGTGCCAGCGCTGTAGGGGAGGAGGATGGCTACACCTTC.

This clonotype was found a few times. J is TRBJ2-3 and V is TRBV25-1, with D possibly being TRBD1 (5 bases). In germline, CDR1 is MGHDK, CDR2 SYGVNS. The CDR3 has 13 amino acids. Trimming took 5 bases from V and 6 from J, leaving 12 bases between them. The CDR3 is CASSRGLRDTQYF. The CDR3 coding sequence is TGTGCCAGCAGTAGGGGTCTCCGCGATACGCAGTATTTT.

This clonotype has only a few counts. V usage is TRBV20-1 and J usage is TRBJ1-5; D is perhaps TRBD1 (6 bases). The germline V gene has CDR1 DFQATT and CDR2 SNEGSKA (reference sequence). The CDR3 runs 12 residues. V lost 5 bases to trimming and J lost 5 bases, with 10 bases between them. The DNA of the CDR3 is TGCAGTGCTCATTCAGGGGATCAGCCCCAGCATTTT. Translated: CSAHSGDQPQHF.